This TCR beta chain emerged from a study of cytomegalovirus exposure and HLA in healthy donors (dated by TCRdb to the late 2010s). General notes on the study: According to a later analysis, the approximately 120 validation repertoires were produced on the same platform as the approximately 600 repertoires of the first cohort. The study was designed to test whether signatures of past pathogen exposure could be identified by cataloging public T cell receptors. In addition to the first cohort of roughly 700 subjects, a separate validation cohort of about 120 different subjects was used. The study combined high-throughput TCR immunosequencing, statistical association of individual TCRs with disease status, and machine learning to predict cytomegalovirus infection status. Here is what the overall study found, with its caveats: According to the authors, the approach could potentially be generalized to other disease states and immunological phenotypes. The study listed 150 to 200 TCR beta chains as associated with cytomegalovirus. A later analysis had no HLA typing for the validation cohort, so co-occurrence there was scored across all 120 repertoires. Most TCR sequences were seen in very few donors, while some public TCRs were found in many individuals. In both the original and validation cohorts, the classifier was reported to diagnose cytomegalovirus status with high specificity and sensitivity. In vitro tests confirmed that a few of the cytomegalovirus-associated TCR beta chains recognize cytomegalovirus antigens. Subsequent analysis determined that TCRs grouped into clusters in the first cohort also showed a tendency toward co-occurrence across the 120 or so validation repertoires, and about 94% of cluster scores exceeded 0.

Separate from the approximately 700-subject first cohort, the validation cohort of around 130 subjects was the group to which the donors belonged. V and J are truncated by 2 bases and 6 bases respectively, leaving an intervening sequence of 9 bases. CDR1 and CDR2, per the germline V gene (reference sequence), are SGHKS and YYEKEE. Taken from cysteine to phenylalanine, the CDR3 has 12 residues. The CDR3 DNA has 36 bases and is translated from base 1. Libraries were made using the immunoSEQ multiplex PCR assay. The original methods were these. To diagnose cytomegalovirus status from the catalog of TCR beta chain sequences, a statistical classification framework was built. Not all clones reach the TCRdb copy of this immuneACCESS table, which keeps in-frame sequences only. Checked studies attribute under half of the gap to unresolved V genes and leave the rest unexplained. That table furnishes V, J and clone size, whereas the DNA furnished D and trimming. This sample is represented by about 250,000 clones; roughly 87% of them were singletons. The top ten constitute around 11% of the sample.

Concerning this clone itself: This clone's antigen is unknown. No base quality information exists; no much larger clone differs at one position.

The sequenced sample was PBMCs. This TCR was sampled from a young man in good health and CMV-seropositive. The chain joins TRBV5-5 to TRBJ2-7; the D segment cannot be called with confidence. The nucleotide sequence reads TGTGCCAGCAGCTTAGCTTACGGCGAGCAGTACTTC. Its protein product is CASSLAYGEQYF.